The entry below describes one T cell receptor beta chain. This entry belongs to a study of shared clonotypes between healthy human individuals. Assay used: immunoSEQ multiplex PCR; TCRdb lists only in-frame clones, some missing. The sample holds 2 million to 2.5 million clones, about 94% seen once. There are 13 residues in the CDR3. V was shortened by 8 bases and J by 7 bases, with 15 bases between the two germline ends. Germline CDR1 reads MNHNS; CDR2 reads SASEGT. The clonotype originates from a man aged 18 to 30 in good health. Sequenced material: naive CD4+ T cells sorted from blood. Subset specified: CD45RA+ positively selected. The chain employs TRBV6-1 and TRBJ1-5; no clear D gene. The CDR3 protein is CASLNGVGQPQHF. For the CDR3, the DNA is TGTGCCAGCTTAAACGGGGTGGGGCAGCCCCAGCATTTT.